These 4 T cell receptor beta chains were all obtained from the same sample, sequenced in a study of post-analysis software for immune sequencing data. Antigens of these TCRs are unknown. Regarding the study as a whole: Patients had higher frequencies than controls of about five TRBV segments, including TRBV5-6, TRBV5-1 and TRBV20-1.

TCR beta libraries were prepared from cDNA with unique molecular identifiers. TCRdb re-called the PCR reads with MiXCR, one entry per CDR3 protein. Altogether about 540,000 distinct CDR3 sequences are present, less than 40% being singletons, with the ten largest covering 4.5% to 7.5%. Material: blood. The origin of the receptors is a girl aged 2-17 years with multiple sclerosis.

DNA of the CDR3: TGTGCCAGCAGTTACCCGACAGGGGGCGCCAGGAATCAGCCCCAGCATTTT. Its protein is CASSYPTGGARNQPQHF. This sequence joins TRBV6-6 and TRBJ1-5; the match to TRBD1 covers 10 bases. The CDR3 is 17 residues long. The germline gives CDR1 MNHNY, CDR2 SVGAGI (reference sequence). J gave up 4 bases and V 2 bases, and 8 bases lay outside the gene matches.

This clonotype came up many times. The J gene is TRBJ1-2, the V gene TRBV4-1, with D possibly being TRBD1 (6 bases). Trimming left V 4 bases short and J 5 bases short, with 8 bases between. The CDR3 runs 12 residues. The germline gives CDR1 MGHRA, CDR2 YSYEKL. The DNA for the CDR3 is TGCGCCAGCAGCCCTGGACAGTATGGCTACACCTTC. Translation gives CASSPGQYGYTF.

The genes are TRBV12-3 or TRBV12-4 and TRBJ1-2, with D uncertain. Trimming removed 5 bases from V and 3 bases from J, with 10 bases in between. The CDR3 has 13 amino acids. CDR3 coding DNA: TGTGCCAGCAGTCCAGTCCCCTACTATGGCTACACCTTC. Amino acid sequence: CASSPVPYYGYTF.

This chain connects TRBV3-1 to TRBJ2-1; 8 bases line up with TRBD2. V lost 3 bases, J lost 10 bases, and 8 bases stayed unmatched. Per germline, CDR1 LGHDT and CDR2 YNNKEL (reference sequence). The CDR3 is 14 amino acids. The CDR3 DNA is TGTGCCAGCAGCCACCCCGGGACTAGAAGGGAGCAGTTCTTC. Its protein is CASSHPGTRREQFF.